This T cell receptor beta chain was identified in a study of shared clonotypes between healthy human individuals. CDR3 length: 12 residues. CDR1 GTSNPN and CDR2 SVGIG come from the germline V gene (reference sequence). Sequenced by immunoSEQ multiplex PCR; TCRdb stores in-frame clones only, minus some. The repertoire holds about 99,000 clones, with about 45% as singletons. To note about this clone: One base away lies a much larger clone, so this may be a sequencing read error.

This chain connects TRBV30 to TRBJ2-4; no clear D gene. The DNA end is more similar to TRBJ2-7, so the J call may be wrong. Sequenced material: PBMCs. This TCR derives from a woman aged 40 to 50 in good health. Some clones in this sample may be carry-over from other donors' samples. The CDR3 sequence: CAWSVGPYEQYF. The CDR3 DNA sequence: TGTGCTTGGAGTGTGGGTCCCTACGAGCAGTACTTC.